This T cell receptor beta chain came from a study of blood T cells in healthy people across ages. Study findings and constraints: The long-lived group displayed more naive CD4+ cells, plus higher diversity, than the aged donors did. Estimates of diversity drawn from one million T cells were considered underestimates.

A second about 6 to 11 cycle PCR used barcoded and J-beta primers. Using its own MiXCR run on the 5' RACE reads, TCRdb lists one record per CDR3 protein. The table includes 1.5 million to 2 million distinct CDR3 sequences, 49% detected once. The germline CDR1 and CDR2 sequences are LGHDT and YNNKEL (reference sequence). Between the trimmed V and J ends, which lost 4 bases and 1 base, there was a span of 11 bases. This CDR3 has 15 residues. Isolated PBMCs totaled at least 6 million in each sample. Per sample, no less than 5 micrograms of total RNA were extracted. This clonotype came up once. Its specificity is not known.

The chain links TRBV3-1 to TRBJ2-1; D might be TRBD1 (6 bases). This clonotype was obtained from a woman aged 40 to 50 in good health. Sequenced material: blood. Written as DNA, the CDR3 is TGTGCCAGCAGCCGGGACACGAATTCCTACAATGAGCAGTTCTTC. Amino acid sequence: CASSRDTNSYNEQFF.